The rows below give T cell receptor beta chains drawn from one sample of a study of CD8+CD57+ T cells in acquired aplastic anemia. A single record per CDR3 protein comes from TCRdb applying MiXCR to the reads. The sample contains 250,000 to 300,000 distinct CDR3 sequences, roughly 50% of which appear only once. Sequenced material: sorted CD4+, CD8+, or CD8+CD57+ T cells (not recorded which) from PBMCs. The receptor source for this set is a human donor with severe aplastic anemia or a healthy control (not recorded which). The conserved cysteine and the conserved F or W are not part of the CDR3 here. A D gene is named only where the DNA matches it firmly.

>TRBV2|TRBJ1-1|TRBD1
ASSGDRGRTEAF
>TRBV9|TRBJ2-1|TRBD1
ASSETGSNNEQF
>TRBV13|TRBJ2-7|NA
ASSFGSYEQY
>TRBV20-1|TRBJ1-6|NA
SARRRGHNSPLH
>TRBV7-3|TRBJ2-3|TRBD1
ASSPGTGGFGDTQY
>TRBV7-6|TRBJ2-3|TRBD1
ASSLGAGGSTDTQY
>TRBV15|TRBJ2-1|TRBD1
ATGTGSFDEQF
>TRBV7-9|TRBJ2-7|NA
ASSFWGARDEQY
>TRBV28|TRBJ2-1|TRBD2
ASSTSGIYNEQF
>TRBV14|TRBJ2-4|NA
ASSQDVSIQY
>TRBV7-9|TRBJ1-2|TRBD1
ASGSSRGQGISANYGYT
>TRBV5-1|TRBJ1-5|TRBD1
ASSLQAGGNQPQH
>TRBV20-1|TRBJ2-3|TRBD2
SARPETSGDTDTQY
>TRBV2|TRBJ2-1|NA
ASENNEQL
>TRBV20-1|TRBJ2-3|TRBD2
SARTSGRHTDTQY
>TRBV9|TRBJ1-5|NA
ASSQSGVGSNQPQH
>TRBV5-1|TRBJ2-7|TRBD2
ATRLAGSYEQY
>TRBV15|TRBJ1-1|NA
ATSREMNTEAF
>TRBV7-9|TRBJ2-7|NA
ASTPGSYEQY
>TRBV2|TRBJ1-5|NA
ASTLDSFRNQPQH
>TRBV20-1|TRBJ2-5|NA
SASLAGVQPQY
>TRBV7-2|TRBJ1-1|NA
ASSFVGGPTEAF
>TRBV20-1|TRBJ2-3|TRBD2
SARDTSVSTDTQY
>TRBV15|TRBJ1-4|NA
ATSRVGCGYNEKLF
>TRBV12-3/TRBV12-4|TRBJ2-2|NA
ASKGGNTGELF
>TRBV19|TRBJ2-1|NA
ASSILPGPDRNEQF
>TRBV15|TRBJ1-3|NA
ATSREGRSGNTIY
>TRBV15|TRBJ2-7|NA
ATSRDAGGTPSYEQY
>TRBV7-9|TRBJ1-1|NA
ASRLPSAGDTEAF
>TRBV19|TRBJ2-2|NA
ASSPSRGHTGELF
>TRBV7-2|TRBJ2-2|NA
ASTLPAGELF
>TRBV7-2|TRBJ2-2|NA
ASSLVGGLNTGELF
>TRBV12-3/TRBV12-4|TRBJ1-5|TRBD1
ASTWWSRGPFQPQH
>TRBV29-1|TRBJ1-1|NA
SVTETASGY
>TRBV2|TRBJ2-7|NA
ASSEGQLLREQY
>TRBV28|TRBJ2-5|TRBD2
ASSLLGSGAQETQY
>TRBV15|TRBJ2-2|TRBD2
ATSMERGATGELF
>TRBV7-9|TRBJ2-6|NA
ASSPRRGSGANVLT
>TRBV19|TRBJ1-2|NA
ASTQLGESLARYGYT
>TRBV25-1|TRBJ1-2|NA
ASREGALYGYT
>TRBV7-3|TRBJ2-3|NA
ASSAGSAPDTQY
>TRBV27|TRBJ1-4|NA
ASSLSRANEKLF
>TRBV2|TRBJ2-3|TRBD2
ASRPSGGITDTQY
>TRBV7-9|TRBJ1-1|NA
ASRQLAGTEAF
>TRBV7-8|TRBJ1-2|NA
ASSSRVGDSSRYT
>TRBV5-1|TRBJ1-3|NA
ASSLGGMMDTIY
>TRBV9|TRBJ1-6|NA
ASSAAPSYNSPLH
>TRBV12-3/TRBV12-4|TRBJ1-2|TRBD1
ASSPKTGASYGYT
>TRBV2|TRBJ1-5|NA
ASSDGTVNQPQH
>TRBV7-8|TRBJ2-7|NA
ASSNYEQY
>TRBV2|TRBJ2-2|TRBD1
ASSLGQIGTGELF
>TRBV11-2|TRBJ2-1|NA
ASSLALEGKSYNEQF
>TRBV10-3|TRBJ2-7|NA
ASSYSVNLDSYEQY
>TRBV20-1|TRBJ1-1|NA
SAREPTNTEAF
>TRBV24-1|TRBJ1-2|NA
ATSDLPGGEGGYT